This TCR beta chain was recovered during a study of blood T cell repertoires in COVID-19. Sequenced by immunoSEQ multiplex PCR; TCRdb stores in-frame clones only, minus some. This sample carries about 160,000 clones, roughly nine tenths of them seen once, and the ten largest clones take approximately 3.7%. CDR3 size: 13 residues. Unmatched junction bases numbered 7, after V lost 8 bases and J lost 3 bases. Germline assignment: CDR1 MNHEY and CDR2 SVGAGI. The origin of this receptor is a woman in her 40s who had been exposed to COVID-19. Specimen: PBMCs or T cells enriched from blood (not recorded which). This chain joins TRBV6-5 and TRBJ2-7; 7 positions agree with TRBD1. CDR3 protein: CASFRAGGYEQYF. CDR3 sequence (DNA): TGTGCCAGCTTCAGGGCAGGGGGCTACGAGCAGTACTTC.